This TCR beta chain was captured in a study of cytomegalovirus exposure and HLA in healthy donors. Findings and limits, study-wide: The likely origin of a cluster of highly shared sequence variants was a sequencing artifact. Donor immune exposure was known only as CMV serostatus.

Only one count was recorded for this clone. The antigen is undetermined. The PCR used 60 Vbeta and 13 Jbeta primers. Produced via immunoSEQ multiplex PCR; TCRdb's table is partial and in-frame only. Of around 140,000 clones in the sample, about 74% are singletons; the top ten hold about 1%. Everyone who donated was a healthy bone marrow donor. There are 19 residues in the CDR3. J was trimmed by 7 bases and V by 5 bases; bases with no gene match: 20. CDR1 and CDR2 from the germline V gene are MDHEN and SYDVKM. The rearrangement joins TRBV28 to TRBJ1-6; 7 positions match TRBD1. Input material: PBMCs. This clonotype originated in a woman between 55 and 75 years old in good health and CMV-seronegative. Here the CDR3 reads CASSIRQGPRQLLNSPLHF. As DNA, the CDR3 is TGTGCCAGCAGTATACGACAGGGCCCCCGGCAACTCCTAAATTCACCCCTCCACTTT. Complete variable domain (other parts from reference TRBV28 and TRBJ1-6): DVKVTQSSRYLVKRTGEKVFLECVQDMDHENMFWYRQDPGLGLRLIYFSYDVKMKEKGDIPEGYSVSREKKERFSLILESASTNQTSMYLCASSIRQGPRQLLNSPLHFGNGTRLTVT.